Listed below are T cell receptor beta chains from one sample, sequenced in a study of cytomegalovirus exposure and HLA in healthy donors. Sequencing used immunoSEQ multiplex PCR; TCRdb keeps in-frame clones, though not all of them. The table lists around 52,000 clones, 90% to 95% of them singletons. The sample taken for sequencing was PBMCs. The receptors were sampled from a young woman in good health and CMV-seronegative. CDR3s include the opening cysteine and the closing phenylalanine or tryptophan. The D gene is left open where the match is weak. The size of a clone is reported for some rows only, either as once, few or many, or as a class for expanded clones.

d_gene	v_gene	j_gene	abundance	CDR3nt	CDR3aa
NA	TRBV10-3	TRBJ2-1	NA	TGTGCCATCAGGTCCGGTGCGGCCTACAATGAGCAGTTCTTC	CAIRSGAAYNEQFF
NA	TRBV7-2	TRBJ2-3	NA	TGTGCCAGCAGCTCCCAACTGTCCGGCACAGATACGCAGTATTTT	CASSSQLSGTDTQYF
NA	TRBV19	TRBJ2-2	NA	TGTGCCAGTACCACCCTGGGAGGTGCGAACACCGGGGAGCTGTTTTTT	CASTTLGGANTGELFF
TRBD1	TRBV18	TRBJ2-3	NA	TGTGCCAGCTCACCAGGGACAGGGAAGGGTTCGACGCAGTATTTT	CASSPGTGKGSTQYF
NA	TRBV10-3	TRBJ1-1	NA	TGTGCCATCAGTGACCCCCCGACACGGAAAGCTTTCTTT	CAISDPPTRKAFF
NA	TRBV6-6	TRBJ1-3	NA	TGTGCCAGCAGTTCGACAGCTACTGGAAACACCATATATTTT	CASSSTATGNTIYF
TRBD2	TRBV9	TRBJ2-2	NA	TGTGCCAGCAGCGTAGGCGGGACTAGAGGTACCGGGGAGCTGTTTTTT	CASSVGGTRGTGELFF
NA	TRBV19	TRBJ2-5	NA	TGTGCCAGTAGTCCCGGACAGCAAGAGACCCAGTACTTC	CASSPGQQETQYF
TRBD2	TRBV4-2	TRBJ2-5	NA	TGTGCCAGCAGCCGCACTAGCGGGGGGGCTGTATCAGGGACCCAGTACTTC	CASSRTSGGAVSGTQYF
TRBD1	TRBV10-3	TRBJ1-1	NA	TGTGCCATCAGTGAGTCGGGACAGGGCACTGAAGCTTTCTTT	CAISESGQGTEAFF
TRBD1	TRBV5-6	TRBJ1-2	many	TGTGCCAGCAGCACTCGACAGGGTCGTGGCTACACCTTC	CASSTRQGRGYTF
TRBD1	TRBV30	TRBJ1-2	NA	TGTGCCTGGAGTCCCTACGACAGGGCGAGTGGCTACACCTTC	CAWSPYDRASGYTF
NA	TRBV5-3	TRBJ1-3	NA	TGTGCCAGAAGCTTGGCCGGGGAAGGATCTGGAAACACCATATATTTT	CARSLAGEGSGNTIYF
NA	TRBV5-1	TRBJ1-1	NA	TGCGCCAGCAGAGGGGTGGGATTAAACACTGAAGCTTTCTTT	CASRGVGLNTEAFF
NA	TRBV5-4	TRBJ2-3	NA	TGTGCCAGCAGACAGGGGGGGGGACCAGATACGCAGTATTTT	CASRQGGGPDTQYF
NA	TRBV6-1	TRBJ2-3	NA	TGTGCCAGCAGTGAAGGGGTAGCGACAGATACGCAGTATTTT	CASSEGVATDTQYF
TRBD2	TRBV5-4	TRBJ2-5	NA	TGTGCCAGCAGCTTCCGGCGGGAGACCAGGCAAGAGACCCAGTACTTC	CASSFRRETRQETQYF
NA	TRBV2	TRBJ1-1	NA	TGTGCCAGCAGTGCAGGGAGGGGCAGCCCTGAAGCTTTCTTT	CASSAGRGSPEAFF
NA	TRBV7-9	TRBJ2-2	NA	TGTGCCAGCCGCAGGGCCGGGGAGCTGTTTTTT	CASRRAGELFF
NA	TRBV6-5	TRBJ2-5	NA	TGTGCCAGCAGTTACTCGATGCTAGTAGGGACCCAGTACTTC	CASSYSMLVGTQYF
TRBD1	TRBV7-9	TRBJ1-4	NA	TGTGCCAGCAGCTCGACAGGGTTGAAACTGTTTTTT	CASSSTGLKLFF
NA	TRBV9	TRBJ2-2	NA	TGTGCCAGTCGGGGGAGCGGGGAGCTGTTTTTT	CASRGSGELFF
NA	TRBV27	TRBJ1-4	NA	TGTGCCAGCAGTCCTTCCCGGGGGGCGTATGAAAAACTGTTTTTT	CASSPSRGAYEKLFF
NA	TRBV7-2	TRBJ1-2	once	TGTGCCAGCAGCTTAAGAGACTATGGCTACACCTTC	CASSLRDYGYTF
NA	TRBV5-1	TRBJ2-5	NA	TGCGCCAGCAGCTCACACCTAGGGGGGGGTCAAGAGACCCAGTACTTC	CASSSHLGGGQETQYF
NA	TRBV27	TRBJ1-1	NA	TGTGCCAGCAGTTTCGGACAGAACACTGAAGCTTTCTTT	CASSFGQNTEAFF
TRBD1	TRBV6-4	TRBJ1-6	NA	TGTGCCAGCAGTGACTCGACAGGGGGCTCACCCCTCCACTTT	CASSDSTGGSPLHF
NA	TRBV6-5	TRBJ2-3	NA	TGTGCCAGCAGTACAGGGTCTAGCACAGATACGCAGTATTTT	CASSTGSSTDTQYF